The 13 T cell receptor beta chains given below trace back to one sample, sequenced in a study of blood T cells in healthy people across ages. A second about 7 to 12 cycle PCR used barcoded and J-beta primers. One entry per CDR3 protein, called by TCRdb with MiXCR from the 5' RACE reads. The sample carries more than 700,000 distinct CDR3 sequences, about 46% recorded once. Material for sequencing was blood. These receptors all come from an elderly man in good health.

The CDR3 protein is CASSQDVGLAGGLTDTQYF. CDR3 coding DNA: TGTGCCAGCAGCCAAGATGTAGGACTAGCGGGCGGTCTCACAGATACGCAGTATTTT. The genes are TRBV4-2 and TRBJ2-3; TRBD2 aligns across 11 bases. CDR3 length: 19 residues. Germline V gene data show CDR1 as LGHNA and CDR2 as YNFKEQ. V was pared by 0 bases and J by 2 bases, with 10 bases of the junction left unmatched.

V and J are TRBV12-3 or TRBV12-4 and TRBJ1-1; D not certain. The CDR3 has 15 residues. V lost 2 bases and J 0 bases, leaving 10 bases between the germline ends. This chain's CDR3 is CASSLSVGMNTEAFF. The CDR3 nucleotides read TGTGCCAGCAGTTTATCCGTGGGAATGAACACTGAAGCTTTCTTT.

The chain combines TRBV7-8 with TRBJ1-1; D not certain. V was shortened by 8 bases and J by 3 bases, with 19 bases between the two germline ends. CDR1 and CDR2 (germline): SGHVS, FQNEAQ. The CDR3 runs 15 residues. The CDR3 coding sequence is TGTGCCAGCCGAGTAGGGCACCGTGGGGACACTGAAGCTTTCTTT. Its translation is CASRVGHRGDTEAFF.

V usage is TRBV24-1 and J usage is TRBJ2-2; D gene uncertain. This CDR3 is 14 amino acids long. From germline, CDR1 is KGHDR and CDR2 SFDVKD. Trimming took off 1 base at V and 1 base at J, with 3 bases between the two ends. The DNA of the CDR3 is TGTGCCACCAGTGATTTCGAGAACACCGGGGAGCTGTTTTTT. Protein product: CATSDFENTGELFF.

This clonotype was observed a few times. CDR3 loop: CASSEITTAGELFF. For the CDR3, the DNA is TGTGCCAGCAGCGAGATAACGACCGCCGGGGAGCTGTTTTTT. The genes are TRBV2 and TRBJ2-2; D is unclear. The CDR3 sequence is 14 residues long. The V end was cut by 6 bases, the J end by 6 bases, with 14 bases between. CDR1 SNHLY and CDR2 FYNNEI come from the germline V gene.

The V gene is TRBV7-2, the J gene TRBJ2-4, with D possibly matching TRBD2 (5 bases). This CDR3 region has 19 residues. Germline V gene data show CDR1 as SGHTA and CDR2 as FQGNSA. V was clipped by 1 base and J by 13 bases, with 32 bases between them. The chain's CDR3 is CASSLDLEASNLAKSIQYF. CDR3 nucleotide sequence: TGTGCCAGCAGCTTAGATCTCGAGGCTAGCAACTTAGCCAAAAGCATCCAGTACTTC.

This sequence joins TRBV7-9 and TRBJ1-4, with D perhaps TRBD1 (6 bases). This CDR3 region has 15 residues. V shed 5 bases and J shed 8 bases, with 18 bases lying between them. Germline V CDR1 and CDR2: SEHNR, FQNEAQ (reference sequence). CDR3 in amino acids: CASSVIQGSSEKLFF. DNA for the CDR3: TGTGCCAGCAGCGTGATACAGGGTAGTTCGGAAAAACTGTTTTTT.

This clonotype appeared many times. The rearrangement uses TRBV10-3 and TRBJ2-1; 10 nucleotides align to TRBD2. Germline-derived CDR1 and CDR2 are ENHRY and SYGVKD. The V segment lost 3 bases and the J segment 2 bases; nucleotides outside the gene matches: 4. The CDR3 covers 16 residues. The CDR3 protein is CAISDPGTSAYNEQFF. The CDR3 region has the DNA TGTGCCATCAGTGACCCCGGGACTAGCGCCTACAATGAGCAGTTCTTC.

The chain couples TRBV6-5 to TRBJ2-3; 8 bases line up with TRBD1. The CDR3 has 13 amino acids. J gave up 5 bases and V 7 bases, and 5 bases lay outside the gene matches. The germline V gene encodes CDR1 MNHEY and CDR2 SVGAGI. The CDR3 region has the DNA TGTGCCAGCACCAGGGGGCTAGGAGATACGCAGTATTTT. This sequence encodes CASTRGLGDTQYF.

The V and J genes are TRBV12-3 or TRBV12-4 and TRBJ2-5; 7 positions match TRBD1. The length of the CDR3 is 16 residues. Trimming took 3 bases from V and 0 from J; bases not matched to a gene: 7. The CDR3 region has the DNA TGTGCCAGCAGTTTGGGTGGGACAGAGTACCAAGAGACCCAGTACTTC. It encodes CASSLGGTEYQETQYF.

CDR3 sequence: CASSSNQNSYNEQFF. The DNA of the CDR3 is TGTGCCAGCAGCTCAAACCAGAACTCCTACAATGAGCAGTTCTTC. The V call is TRBV7-8, the J call TRBJ2-1; D gene ambiguous. Germline-derived CDR1 and CDR2 are SGHVS and FQNEAQ. This CDR3 is built from 15 residues. V lost 4 bases and J lost 0, with 10 bases in between. Based on the CDR3 plus reference TRBV7-8 and TRBJ2-1, the full variable domain is GAGVSQSPRYKVAKRGQDVALRCDPISGHVSLFWYQQALGQGPEFLTYFQNEAQLDKSGLPSDRFFAERPEGSVSTLKIQRTQQEDSAVYLCASSSNQNSYNEQFFGPGTRLTVL.

The chain carries TRBV20-1 and TRBJ2-4; a possible D gene is TRBD2 (5 bases). With the DNA end fitting TRBJ2-7 better, the J assignment may be wrong. The CDR3 runs 15 residues. The germline CDR1 and CDR2 sequences are DFQATT and SNEGSKA (reference sequence). For the CDR3, the DNA is TGCAGTGCTCCGAAAGAAGGGAGCGGAGCCTACGAGCAGTACTTC. The encoded protein is CSAPKEGSGAYEQYF.

This clonotype has a count of ten or more. The V call is TRBV15, the J call TRBJ2-6; no firm D call. V was trimmed by 4 bases and J by 2 bases, leaving 15 bases between them. The CDR3 runs 17 residues. CDR1 LNHNV and CDR2 YYDKDF come from the germline V gene (reference sequence). The CDR3: CATSKLVQQTGANVLTF. CDR3 coding DNA: TGTGCCACCAGCAAACTGGTACAGCAGACTGGGGCCAACGTCCTGACTTTC.